This T cell receptor (beta chain) is from a study of T cell repertoires in cytomegalovirus infection. Study details: Matching HLA type, along with CMV infection, was indicated by public TCR beta signatures.

TCRdb recomputed calls from the reads with MiXCR, one row per CDR3 protein. There are around 430,000 distinct CDR3 sequences in the sample; about 42% occur only once, and about 45% lies in the top ten. On this clonotype itself: Its antigen is undetermined.

Trimming cost V 6 bases and J 2 bases; bases outside gene matches: 7. The CDR3 has 14 residues. Germline CDR1 reads MNHEY; CDR2 reads SMNVEV (reference sequence). V gene TRBV27 combines with J gene TRBJ2-7; 7 nucleotides line up with TRBD1. The sequencing here drew on cultured PBMCs, taken from culture after CMV antigen stimulation. The receptor was derived from a human donor in good health (CMV status not recorded). Some clones in this sample may be carry-over from other donors' samples. CDR3 DNA sequence: TGTGCCAGCAGCCACAGGGGTGGAACCTACGAGCAGTACTTC. Its translation: CASSHRGGTYEQYF.